Shown below are 21 T cell receptor beta chains from a single sample sequenced in a study of CD8 T cells in ankylosing spondylitis. TCRdb redid the calling of the 5' RACE reads with MiXCR, one entry per CDR3 protein. Of about 360,000 distinct CDR3 sequences listed, 20% are singletons. The sequencing sample was made of blood, either unsorted or a sorted T cell fraction (not recorded which). The receptors stem from a male donor with ankylosing spondylitis or in good health (not recorded which).

The chain recombines TRBV7-9 with TRBJ1-3, with 10 bases lining up with TRBD1. V lost 1 base and J lost 0; bases outside the gene matches: 3. The CDR3 loop spans 17 amino acids. Germline V gives CDR1 SEHNR, CDR2 FQNEAQ (reference sequence). The CDR3 region has the DNA TGTGCCAGCAGCTTAGGGCGGACAGGGGGCTCTGGAAACACCATATATTTT. It specifies CASSLGRTGGSGNTIYF.

The chain links TRBV7-9 to TRBJ2-7, with D tentatively TRBD2 (6 bases). The CDR3 spans 13 residues. V was cut by 5 bases and J by 3 bases, with 11 bases left in between. Germline lookup yields CDR1 SEHNR and CDR2 FQNEAQ (reference sequence). Here the CDR3 reads CASSGTSIYEQYF. DNA for the CDR3: TGTGCCAGCAGCGGGACTTCTATCTACGAGCAGTACTTC.

Only a few counts were recorded for this clonotype. This rearrangement joins TRBV29-1 to TRBJ2-7; 7 bases are shared with TRBD2. J gave up 0 bases and V 6 bases, and 8 bases lay outside the gene matches. In germline, CDR1 is SQVTM, CDR2 ANQGSEA. The CDR3 runs 14 residues. The CDR3 protein is CSVGRAGLSYEQYF. The CDR3, as DNA: TGCAGCGTCGGACGAGCGGGGCTCTCCTACGAGCAGTACTTC.

This chain links TRBV27 with TRBJ2-7; D gene unclear. Germline loops: CDR1 MNHEY, CDR2 SMNVEV (reference sequence). Trimming took off 1 base at V and 0 bases at J, with 7 bases between the two ends. The CDR3 is made up of 14 amino acids. The CDR3 spells CASSLYGPSYEQYF. CDR3 sequence (DNA): TGTGCCAGCAGTTTATACGGCCCCTCCTACGAGCAGTACTTC.

V and J are TRBV9 and TRBJ2-1; TRBD2 matches at 10 bases. Germline V gene data show CDR1 as SGDLS and CDR2 as YYNGEE. The trim removed 0 bases at V and 8 bases at J, leaving 11 bases unmatched. The CDR3 is 17 residues long. The CDR3 here is CASSVASGGLLGDEQFF. For the CDR3, the DNA is TGTGCCAGCAGCGTAGCTAGCGGGGGCCTCCTGGGGGATGAGCAGTTCTTC.

The V gene is TRBV18, the J gene TRBJ1-1; D gene unclear. The CDR3 totals 15 residues. V was cut by 3 bases and J by 3 bases, with 14 bases left in between. Germline CDR1 is KGHSH and CDR2 is LQKENI. Here the CDR3 reads CASSPRDLSDTEAFF. The CDR3 DNA follows: TGTGCCAGCTCACCTCGTGACCTGTCGGACACTGAAGCTTTCTTT.

V is TRBV12-3 or TRBV12-4 and J is TRBJ2-5, with D possibly being TRBD1 (7 bases). CDR3 size: 14 residues. Trimming cost V 6 bases and J 5 bases, with 16 bases left between them. DNA for the CDR3: TGTGCCAGCAGGGAGGGGGCACGGTGGGAGACCCAGTACTTC. Translation: CASREGARWETQYF.

This clonotype has only a few counts. The chain is built from TRBV7-9 and TRBJ2-2; 7 bases match TRBD1. Germline lookup yields CDR1 SEHNR and CDR2 FQNEAQ (reference sequence). V lost 5 bases to trimming and J lost 9 bases; unmatched junction nucleotides: 6. This CDR3 comprises 13 residues. CDR3: CASSDGTDRELFF. For the CDR3, the DNA is TGTGCCAGCAGCGACGGGACAGACCGGGAGCTGTTTTTT.

This chain uses TRBV20-1 with TRBJ1-6; tentatively, D is TRBD1 (5 bases). The CDR3 is made up of 16 amino acids. Trimming cost V 0 bases and J 1 base, with 10 bases left between them. Looked up from germline, CDR1 is DFQATT and CDR2 is SNEGSKA (reference sequence). Here the CDR3 reads CSARDSWGSYNSPLHF. CDR3 nucleotide sequence: TGCAGTGCTAGAGATTCATGGGGGTCCTATAATTCACCCCTCCACTTT.

This clonotype was picked up a small number of times. The chain uses TRBV12-3 or TRBV12-4 and TRBJ2-1; D gene ambiguous. This CDR3 is 11 amino acids long. Trimming took 8 bases from V and 9 from J, leaving 11 bases between them. CDR3 sequence reads: CASGPLGEQFF. The CDR3 nucleotides are TGTGCCAGCGGCCCCTTGGGTGAGCAGTTCTTC.

This clonotype has more than one count but fewer than ten. This chain uses TRBV29-1 with TRBJ2-7; no definite D call. V lost 4 bases and J 3 bases, leaving 16 bases between the germline ends. The CDR3 runs to 14 residues. Germline-derived CDR1 and CDR2 are SQVTM and ANQGSEA. CDR3 residues: CSVGPRNQLYEQYF. The CDR3 nucleotides are TGCAGCGTTGGTCCCAGGAATCAACTCTACGAGCAGTACTTC.

The CDR3 bases are TGTGCCAGCAGCTTAGAAGCGGGGGCCCCGAACACCGGGGAGCTGTTTTTT. Translated: CASSLEAGAPNTGELFF. J is TRBJ2-2 and V is TRBV11-2; 8 bases line up with TRBD2. The CDR3 runs to 17 residues. J lost 0 bases, V lost 0 bases, and 3 bases had no gene match. Per the germline V gene, CDR1 is SGHAT and CDR2 is FQNNGV.

The rearrangement joins TRBV12-3 or TRBV12-4 to TRBJ2-5, with D uncertain. The V end was cut by 2 bases, the J end by 5 bases, with 9 bases between. This CDR3 contains 13 residues. This CDR3 is CASSLWGTETQYF. CDR3 DNA: TGTGCCAGCAGTTTATGGGGAACCGAGACCCAGTACTTC.

This clonotype was detected a few times. V usage is TRBV4-1 and J usage is TRBJ2-3; possible D gene TRBD1, 5 bases. Germline assignment: CDR1 MGHRA and CDR2 YSYEKL. This CDR3 has 14 residues. Deletions cut 3 bases from V and 0 bases from J, with 7 bases between. The CDR3 DNA reads TGCGCCAGCAGCCAGTACAGGAGCACAGATACGCAGTATTTT. Translating it yields CASSQYRSTDTQYF.

The V gene is TRBV4-1, the J gene TRBJ2-7; D remains ambiguous. V gave up 2 bases and J gave up 2 bases, with 13 bases separating them. Germline CDR1 reads MGHRA; CDR2 reads YSYEKL. This CDR3 is built from 15 residues. CDR3 amino acids: CASSQFSASTYEQYF. CDR3 nucleotide sequence: TGCGCCAGCAGCCAATTTTCGGCCTCCACCTACGAGCAGTACTTC.

This clonotype was counted ten times or more. Germline is not matched at one junction end, which may reflect a read error. The V gene is TRBV4-1, the J gene TRBJ2-7, with TRBD1 matching over 9 bases. Germline V CDR1 and CDR2: MGHRA, YSYEKL. CDR3 size: 14 residues. The CDR3 DNA sequence: TGCGCCAGCAGTCAAGGACAGGGGTTCTACGAGCAGTACTTC. Translated: CASSQGQGFYEQYF.

This clonotype was seen a few times. The rearrangement links TRBV20-1 to TRBJ2-1; D is perhaps TRBD1 (5 bases). The V end was cut by 6 bases, the J end by 4 bases, with 22 bases between. The CDR3 spans 16 residues. CDR1 and CDR2 from the germline V gene are DFQATT and SNEGSKA (reference sequence). The CDR3 nucleotides are TGCAGTGCCCAGACCCCTGGCACAGGTGGATACAATGAGCAGTTCTTC. Translated: CSAQTPGTGGYNEQFF.

The genes are TRBV10-3 and TRBJ2-7, with D perhaps TRBD2 (8 bases). The germline V gene has CDR1 ENHRY and CDR2 SYGVKD. V shed 2 bases and J shed 4 bases, with 15 bases lying between them. The CDR3 extends over 15 amino acids. The CDR3 reads CAISELREGAYEQYF. CDR3 sequence (DNA): TGTGCCATCAGTGAGCTTCGGGAGGGGGCATACGAGCAGTACTTC.

The CDR3 sequence: CAWSVGQGVREQYF. The CDR3 region has the DNA TGTGCCTGGAGTGTCGGGCAGGGGGTACGGGAGCAGTACTTC. This chain joins TRBV30 and TRBJ2-7, with TRBD1 matching 7 bases. The CDR3 sequence is 14 residues long. From germline, CDR1 is GTSNPN and CDR2 SVGIG (reference sequence). Germline trimming cut 0 bases from V and 7 bases from J; bases unmatched to any gene: 9.

This clonotype was observed many times. The chain has TRBV29-1 and TRBJ1-1; unclear D gene. The CDR3 extends over 15 amino acids. The V gene lost 3 bases and the J gene lost 5 bases, with 19 bases spanning the gap. Germline lookup yields CDR1 SQVTM and CDR2 ANQGSEA. The CDR3 is CSVDGGRTGWTEAFF. The CDR3 bases are TGCAGCGTTGACGGAGGAAGAACGGGGTGGACTGAAGCTTTCTTT. Full variable domain (outside the CDR3, taken from reference TRBV29-1 and TRBJ1-1): SAVISQKPSRDICQRGTSLTIQCQVDSQVTMMFWYRQQPGQSLTLIATANQGSEATYESGFVIDKFPISRPNLTFSTLTVSNMSPEDSSIYLCSVDGGRTGWTEAFFGQGTRLTVV.

This clonotype showed up just a few times. This chain connects TRBV24-1 to TRBJ2-2; possible D gene TRBD1, 6 bases. The CDR3 loop spans 16 amino acids. CDR1 is KGHDR, CDR2 SFDVKD, per germline. V was trimmed by 0 bases and J by 5 bases, leaving 12 bases between them. The CDR3 spells CATSDLMQGNTGELFF. In nucleotides, the CDR3 is TGTGCCACCAGTGATTTGATGCAGGGGAATACCGGGGAGCTGTTTTTT.